The 2 T cell receptor beta chains below all came from one sample that was sequenced in a study of T cell responses to AZD1222 COVID-19 vaccine. This table comes from immunoSEQ multiplex PCR, and its TCRdb copy is limited to in-frame clones, with some not included. The repertoire holds approximately 130,000 clones, with roughly nine tenths as singletons. The input for sequencing was peripheral blood, taken 28 days after the second AZD1222 dose. These TCRs come from an adult who received the AZD1222 COVID-19 vaccine.

The chain has TRBV11-3 and TRBJ1-4, with D possibly being TRBD1 (5 bases). Deletions cut 5 bases from V and 6 bases from J, with 19 bases between. The CDR3 runs 16 residues. From germline, CDR1 is SGHNT and CDR2 YENEEA. This chain's CDR3 is CASSTRRDGGYEKLFF. The CDR3 DNA is TGTGCCAGCAGCACTAGAAGGGACGGGGGTTATGAAAAACTGTTTTTT.

This sequence joins TRBV20-1 and TRBJ1-2, with D possibly being TRBD1 (5 bases). The germline CDR1 and CDR2 sequences are DFQATT and SNEGSKA (reference sequence). V was cut by 3 bases and J by 7 bases, with 12 bases left in between. The CDR3 is 12 amino acids. CDR3 residues: CSASTGASGYTF. The DNA of the CDR3 is TGCAGTGCTAGTACAGGTGCGAGTGGCTACACCTTC.